The following is a T cell receptor beta chain sequence with its context. This clonotype appeared once. This receptor's antigen is unknown. Base quality data are lacking; no much larger clone is found one base away. The library was produced with 5' RACE. A second PCR of about 7 to 12 cycles was run with a J-beta primer mix and a sample-barcoded 5' primer. Each TCR beta cDNA molecule received a unique molecular identifier from a template-switch 5' adaptor carrying 12 random nucleotides. Each sample yielded at least 3 million CDR3-containing paired-end reads. All of the RNA was converted into first-strand cDNA using the Mint cDNA synthesis kit, with a TRBC-specific oligonucleotide serving as the primer. Following uracil-DNA glycosylase treatment, all cDNA underwent a first 18-cycle PCR with the universal primers M1SS and BC2_uni_R. The published analysis was carried out like this. Normalization of each sample was performed by random selection of 1 million high-quality reads, each carrying a distinct molecular identifier. Reads with shared molecular identifiers were discarded instead of being binned into consensus sequences. MiTCR, run with a Q25 quality threshold and the strictest error-elimination algorithm, handled CDR3 identification, clonotype clustering and error correction. Lower-bound total TCR beta diversity was estimated with a nonparametric unseen species model using Euler transformation. Starting from the raw public reads, TCRdb applied fastp trimming at Q25, assembled clones with MiXCR and retained in-frame beta chains. For every CDR3 protein sequence, its rows merge into one entry that carries the most common genes and DNA. TCRdb, rather than the study authors, made the V and J calls. The sample data list fewer than 2,000,000 distinct CDR3 sequences, and roughly two fifths of these were observed just once. The ten top clones hold 20% to 25% of the sample.

CDR3 length: 15 amino acids, cysteine to phenylalanine. The sequence is cut down to CDR3 DNA, 45 bases in frame from base 1. V and J lose 0 bases and 2 bases, and a span of 9 bases separates them. Reading the germline V gene gives CDR1 SNHLY and CDR2 FYNNEI. This specimen comes from a study of blood T cells in healthy people across ages (dated by TCRdb to between 2015 and 2016). As for the study more broadly: Template switching captured roughly one uniquely barcoded TCR beta cDNA molecule per two T cells in model experiments. The study analyzed two additional independent replicas of 1 million unique cDNA reads from the same blood draw for two donors, one aged 18 to 29 and one aged 80 or older. The study measured age-related changes in TCR beta repertoire diversity using deep sequencing normalized with unique cDNA molecular identifiers. To avoid experimental bias, donors of different ages were spread randomly across the sequencing lanes. Four age groups were formed from the donors: young (average approximately 15 years), middle-aged (around 40), aged (around 68) and long-lived (less than 85). Results and caveats for the whole study, not just this receptor: Observed TCR beta diversity per million T cells fell roughly linearly with age, and a significant reduction was already apparent by age about 38. Conclusive comparison of naive and antigen-experienced compartments was prevented by the profiling of bulk unsorted PBMCs. Estimates of total diversity based on one million sequenced T cells were regarded as lower bounds and as underestimates. The long-lived group showed more naive CD4+ T cells, fewer expanded clones and increased TCR diversity than the aged group, suggesting age selection. Because the CMV infection status of the donors was unknown, age-related changes in expanded clonotypes may potentially have been confounded. Observed TCR beta diversity correlated strongly with the percentage of naive T cells measured by flow cytometry.

The roughly 39 donors, aged about 6 to 100 years, were systemically healthy Caucasian individuals from Russia. About 10 milliliters of peripheral blood were drawn from each donor into EDTA-treated Vacutainer tubes. PBMCs were isolated by Ficoll-Paque density-gradient centrifugation, with at least 7 million obtained per sample. Total RNA, at least 6 micrograms per sample, was extracted from PBMCs with Trizol reagent. For every donor, an aliquot of PBMCs went through flow cytometry to measure the percentages of naive CD45RAhigh/CD27high T cells. Sequencing input: blood. This TCR derives from a human donor in good health. This sequence uses TRBV2 and TRBJ2-3, with the D gene call left open. CDR3 region: CASSEALTSTDTQYF. The nucleotide sequence is given as TGTGCCAGCAGTGAAGCGCTTACTTCCACAGATACGCAGTATTTT.